Here is one T cell receptor beta chain with its context. This clone's antigen is unknown. No quality values exist for individual bases; no much larger clone is one base distant. Using the deep immunoSEQ assay, multiplex PCR amplified TCR CDR3 regions from genomic DNA. Extracted genomic DNA from each cell subset was distributed evenly across all wells of several immunoSEQ 96-well plates, and each plate was treated as a replicate. For sorted subsets, roughly 190 ng of genomic DNA, equivalent to tens of thousands of T cell genomes, went into each replicate PCR. Purified libraries were quantified with a Qubit 3.0 fluorometer, sized on a Bioanalyzer 2100, and re-quantified with the KAPA Library Quantification kit. A separate single-read 150-cycle Illumina NextSeq 550 flow cell was used to sequence each immunoSEQ 96-well plate. The published analysis was carried out like this. Because only junctional sequences without quality scores were contained in the immunoSEQ output, filtering matching that applied to full-length reads could not be performed. Sequences were annotated with PyIR, a Python wrapper for IgBLAST v1.9, using IMGT germline references to assign V/J genes and CDR3. Reads were filtered out if the reads had weak V/J assignments (E-value above 1e-6), no CDR3, stop codons, out-of-frame junctions, or ambiguous translated residues. A V3J clonotype was defined by an identical inferred V gene, J gene, and CDR3 amino acid sequence. Percentage overlap between repertoires was computed as shared unique clonotypes divided by the size of the smaller repertoire. Richness of each repertoire was evaluated using RTK rarefaction, the Chao1 estimator, and Recon v2.1 estimates of unobserved clonotypes. OLGA was used to compute generation probabilities for all TCRbeta clonotypes that the gDNA method yielded from a handful of donors. Not all clones reach the TCRdb copy of this immuneACCESS table, which keeps in-frame sequences only. Checked studies attribute under half of the gap to unresolved V genes and leave the rest unexplained. V and J calls plus clone size are reproduced from that table; the DNA served to infer D and trimming. Here the sample has 2 million to 2.5 million clones; 90% to 95% occur a single time. Of the sample, roughly 1.7% is held by the ten largest clones.

For the CD8 naive samples, CD45RO-negative cells were positively selected for CCR7, yielding a CD45RA+CCR7+ population from which TemRA cells were excluded. The donors were healthy, HIV-negative adults with no recently reported acute infections or vaccinations. All donors were Caucasian adults living in Nashville, Tennessee, USA. Blood was obtained by leukapheresis, after which PBMCs were separated by Ficoll-Histopaque density gradient centrifugation and cryopreserved in liquid nitrogen vapor phase. Purity and quantity of every magnetically sorted T cell population were checked by analytical flow cytometry. From each sorted fraction, genomic DNA was isolated and quantified by UV absorbance on a Nanodrop 2000c. This entry belongs to a study of shared clonotypes between healthy human individuals (dated by TCRdb to about 2020). About the investigation overall: Two women and a few men aged 18 to 49 years were included in the cohort. For each donor, CD4 naive and CD4 memory were each run on three plates, CD8 naive on two plates, and CD8 memory on one plate. Blood TCR repertoires of roughly five healthy adults were deeply sequenced to estimate repertoire size and the extent of clonotype sharing between individuals. To increase sequencing depth and limit assay-specific biases, different laboratories used diverse techniques to prepare libraries and sequence TCR repertoires. Per donor, leukapheresis produced somewhere between about 0.8 and 9 billion PBMCs.

The paper as a whole reports these results and caveats: Naive subsets generally had larger estimated clonotype richness than memory subsets. Only blood was sampled, and tissue TCR repertoires likely differ from those in blood. Pairwise subsampling indicated that sequencing depth was expected to affect the degree of clonotype sharing among donors. Because the study included a small number of donors, the genetic and exposure-history diversity represented was limited. Sharing across a handful of donors was observed for approximately 5% of naive CD4, around 3.5% of naive CD8, over 2% of memory CD4, and around 0.44% of memory CD8 clonotypes. Clonotypes shared by all four sorted-subset donors showed higher generation probabilities than non-shared clonotypes. Even with the large sequencing depth, rarefaction of the sorted-subset datasets indicated that sequencing was incomplete.

V is clipped by 4 bases and J by 0 bases, and the sequence between their germline boundaries is 22 bases long. In the germline V gene, CDR1 corresponds to SGHNT and CDR2 to YENEEA. Its CDR3 holds 19 amino acids, cysteine through phenylalanine. The only DNA kept is the CDR3, 57 bases in frame from the first base. The sequenced sample was naive CD8+ T cells from PBMCs. Interpreted using the paper, the cell subset or site label stands for: CD45RA+CCR7+. The clonotype originates from a man aged 18 to 35 in good health. Some clones in this sample may be carry-over from other donors' samples. The chain is made from TRBV11-3 and TRBJ1-5, and perhaps TRBD1 as D gene, on 5 matching bases. CDR3 protein: CASSSNGARKLYSNQPQHF. The sequence in DNA is TGTGCCAGCAGCTCTAACGGGGCGCGAAAGTTATATAGCAATCAGCCCCAGCATTTT.